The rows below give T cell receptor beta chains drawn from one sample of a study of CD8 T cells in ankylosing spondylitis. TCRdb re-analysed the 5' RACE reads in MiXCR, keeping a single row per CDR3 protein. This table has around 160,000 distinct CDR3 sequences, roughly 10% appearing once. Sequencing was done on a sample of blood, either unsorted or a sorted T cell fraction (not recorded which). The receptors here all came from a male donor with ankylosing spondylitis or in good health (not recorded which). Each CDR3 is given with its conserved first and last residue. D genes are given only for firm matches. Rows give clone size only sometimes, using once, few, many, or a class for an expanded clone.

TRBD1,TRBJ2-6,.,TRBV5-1,CASSHGQGGSGANVLTF,TGCGCCAGCAGCCACGGACAGGGGGGCTCTGGGGCCAACGTCCTGACTTTC
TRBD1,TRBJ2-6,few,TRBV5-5,CASRNTGGLSGANVLTF,TGTGCCAGCAGAAACACAGGGGGCCTATCTGGGGCCAACGTCCTGACTTTC
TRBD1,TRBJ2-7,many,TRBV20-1,CSARSWTGGGNEQYF,TGCAGTGCTAGGAGCTGGACAGGGGGCGGAAACGAGCAGTACTTC
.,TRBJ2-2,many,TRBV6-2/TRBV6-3,CASIMGLTTGELFF,TGTGCCAGCATCATGGGACTTACCACCGGGGAGCTGTTTTTT
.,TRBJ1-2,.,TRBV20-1,CSAQQDYYGYTF,TGCAGTGCTCAACAGGACTACTATGGCTACACCTTC
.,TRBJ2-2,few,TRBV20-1,CSAPSGTNTGELFF,TGCAGTGCTCCCTCCGGGACGAACACCGGGGAGCTGTTTTTT
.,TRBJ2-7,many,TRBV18,CASSRQPTSSYEQYF,TGTGCCAGCTCCAGACAGCCAACGAGCTCCTACGAGCAGTACTTC
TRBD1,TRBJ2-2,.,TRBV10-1,CASSEGRPGQGALVSGELFF,TGCGCCAGCAGTGAGGGGAGACCGGGACAGGGAGCCTTAGTATCCGGGGAGCTGTTTTTT
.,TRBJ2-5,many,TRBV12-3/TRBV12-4,CASRRTGEETQYF,TGTGCCAGCAGACGGACCGGAGAAGAGACCCAGTACTTC
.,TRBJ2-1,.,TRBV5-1,CASSLQQGSSYNEQFF,TGCGCCAGCAGCCTGCAACAGGGAAGCTCCTACAATGAGCAGTTCTTC
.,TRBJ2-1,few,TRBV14,CASSQGFRGNEQFF,TGTGCCAGCAGCCAAGGTTTCCGGGGAAATGAGCAGTTCTTC
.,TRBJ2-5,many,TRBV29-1,CSLQGQQETQYF,TGCAGTTTACAGGGCCAGCAAGAGACCCAGTACTTC
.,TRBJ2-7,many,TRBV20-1,CSAGSVREQYF,TGCAGTGCCGGGTCCGTGCGCGAGCAGTACTTC
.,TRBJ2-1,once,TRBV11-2,CASSLGRETYNEQFF,TGTGCCAGCAGCTTAGGCAGGGAGACGTACAATGAGCAGTTCTTC
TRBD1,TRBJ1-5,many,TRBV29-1,CSAGTGGQPQHF,TGCAGCGCCGGGACAGGGGGTCAGCCCCAGCATTTT
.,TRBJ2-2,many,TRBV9,CASSVRLDNTGELFF,TGTGCCAGCAGCGTTAGACTAGACAACACCGGGGAGCTGTTTTTT
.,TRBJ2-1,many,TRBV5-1,CASSLAGGRVYNEQFF,TGCGCCAGCAGCTTGGCCGGGGGTAGGGTTTACAATGAGCAGTTCTTC